Shown below are 6 T cell receptor beta chains from a single sample sequenced in a study of control samples from healthy donors and cancer patients. Only in-frame clones appear in the TCRdb table, and some are missing; sequencing was by immunoSEQ multiplex PCR. Of roughly 150,000 clones listed, nearly 95% are singletons. Sequenced material: blood. The origin of the receptors is a man in his fifties or sixties in good health.

The chain recombines TRBV30 with TRBJ2-1; D is uncertain. In germline, CDR1 is GTSNPN, CDR2 SVGIG (reference sequence). Trimming took 1 base from V and 6 from J, leaving 10 bases between them. The length of the CDR3 is 13 residues. In nucleotides, the CDR3 is TGTGCCTGGAGTGAAGGCCATCCCAATGAGCAGTTCTTC. Translated, it gives CAWSEGHPNEQFF.

The rearrangement uses TRBV28 and TRBJ1-1; a possible D gene is TRBD1 (5 bases). Germline V gene sequence: CDR1 MDHEN, CDR2 SYDVKM. V lost 2 bases, J lost 7 bases, and 11 bases lay in between. This CDR3 region has 13 residues. This chain's CDR3 is CASSLGGVGEAFF. Here the CDR3 DNA reads TGTGCCAGCAGTTTAGGGGGGGTAGGTGAAGCTTTCTTT.

J is TRBJ1-2 and V is TRBV2; 7 bases map to TRBD1. CDR3 length: 16 amino acids. Germline V gene sequence: CDR1 SNHLY, CDR2 FYNNEI. With 6 bases clipped from V and 1 base from J, the junction kept 11 bases outside the gene matches. CDR3 sequence reads: CASSQDRVGHNYGYTF. DNA of the CDR3: TGTGCCAGCAGCCAAGACAGGGTGGGCCATAACTATGGCTACACCTTC.

The chain carries TRBV6-4 and TRBJ1-2; no reliable D call. V was trimmed by 5 bases and J by 6 bases, leaving 13 bases between them. The CDR3 sequence is 13 residues long. The germline gives CDR1 MRHNA, CDR2 SNTAGT. CDR3 loop: CASSPQIGNGYTF. CDR3 DNA sequence: TGTGCCAGCAGTCCCCAGATCGGTAATGGCTACACCTTC.

This clone appeared a few times. This chain connects TRBV19 to TRBJ1-6; 9 nucleotides match TRBD1. CDR3 length: 15 residues. CDR1 and CDR2 from the germline V gene are LNHDA and SQIVND (reference sequence). V was pared by 8 bases and J by 5 bases, with 7 bases of the junction left unmatched. CDR3 residues: CASPPWDRDNSPLHF. In DNA form, the CDR3 reads TGTGCCAGTCCCCCCTGGGACAGGGATAATTCACCCCTCCACTTT.

The chain employs TRBV5-6 and TRBJ1-1; D is perhaps TRBD1 (5 bases). The V and J ends lost 3 bases and 0 bases respectively, with 9 bases between them. Looked up from germline, CDR1 is SGHDT and CDR2 is YYEEEE. This CDR3 has 14 amino acids. This CDR3 reads CASSSGILNTEAFF. CDR3 nucleotide sequence: TGTGCCAGCAGCTCAGGGATTCTGAACACTGAAGCTTTCTTT.